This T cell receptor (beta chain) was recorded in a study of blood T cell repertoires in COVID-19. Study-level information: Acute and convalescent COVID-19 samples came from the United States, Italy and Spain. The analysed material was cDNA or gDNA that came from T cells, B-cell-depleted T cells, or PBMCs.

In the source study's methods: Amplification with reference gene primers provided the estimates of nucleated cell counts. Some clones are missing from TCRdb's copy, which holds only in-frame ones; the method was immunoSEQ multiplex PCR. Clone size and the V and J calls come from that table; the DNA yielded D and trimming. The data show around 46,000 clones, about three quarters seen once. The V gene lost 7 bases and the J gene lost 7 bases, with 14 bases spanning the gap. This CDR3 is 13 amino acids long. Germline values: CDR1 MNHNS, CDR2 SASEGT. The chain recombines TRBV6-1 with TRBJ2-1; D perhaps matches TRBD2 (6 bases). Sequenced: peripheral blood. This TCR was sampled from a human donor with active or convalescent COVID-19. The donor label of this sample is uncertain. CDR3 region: CASTGSPLNEQFF. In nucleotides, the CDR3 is TGTGCCAGCACCGGGAGCCCTTTGAATGAGCAGTTCTTC.